This is a list of T cell receptor beta chains from one sample in a study of blood T cell repertoires in COVID-19. The table came from immunoSEQ multiplex PCR; TCRdb's copy has only in-frame clones and leaves some out. This table holds about 160,000 clones, roughly 87% found once. Specimen: peripheral blood. These receptors came from a woman aged 55-69 years with active or convalescent COVID-19. CDR3s include the opening cysteine and the closing phenylalanine or tryptophan. D genes are given only for firm matches. Size is omitted from some rows. Given values are once, few, many or a class for expanded clones.

j_call: TRBJ1-3
d_call: .
v_call: TRBV19
clone_size: .
cdr3_aa: CASSIAAVGNTIYF
cdr3_nt: TGTGCCAGTAGTATAGCGGCGGTGGGAAACACCATATATTTT

j_call: TRBJ2-7
d_call: .
v_call: TRBV7-6
clone_size: .
cdr3_aa: CASSLFYGSSYEQYF
cdr3_nt: TGTGCCAGCAGCTTATTTTATGGGAGCTCCTACGAGCAGTACTTC

j_call: TRBJ1-1
d_call: .
v_call: TRBV10-3
clone_size: .
cdr3_aa: CAISKAGDGNTEAFF
cdr3_nt: TGTGCCATCTCGAAGGCGGGGGACGGAAACACTGAAGCTTTCTTT

j_call: TRBJ1-4
d_call: .
v_call: TRBV3-1/TRBV3-2
clone_size: .
cdr3_aa: CASSQAGTTNEKLFF
cdr3_nt: TGTGCCAGTAGCCAAGCCGGGACAACTAATGAAAAACTGTTTTTT

j_call: TRBJ2-7
d_call: TRBD1
v_call: TRBV20-1
clone_size: .
cdr3_aa: CSASKPGTVHEQYF
cdr3_nt: TGCAGTGCTAGTAAACCCGGGACAGTCCACGAGCAGTACTTC

j_call: TRBJ1-5
d_call: TRBD1
v_call: TRBV9
clone_size: .
cdr3_aa: CASSVGQGGQPQHF
cdr3_nt: TGTGCCAGCAGCGTAGGACAGGGTGGTCAGCCCCAGCATTTT

j_call: TRBJ1-1
d_call: .
v_call: TRBV6-4
clone_size: .
cdr3_aa: CASRRFSEGTEAFF
cdr3_nt: TGTGCCAGCAGACGGTTCTCCGAGGGCACTGAAGCTTTCTTT

j_call: TRBJ1-5
d_call: TRBD1
v_call: TRBV6-5
clone_size: many
cdr3_aa: CASRRDRGVGQPQHF
cdr3_nt: TGTGCCAGCAGGCGGGACAGGGGGGTTGGACAGCCCCAGCATTTT

j_call: TRBJ1-2
d_call: TRBD1
v_call: TRBV7-8
clone_size: .
cdr3_aa: CASRPQPGQQLYGYTF
cdr3_nt: TGTGCCAGCAGACCACAACCGGGACAGCAACTCTATGGCTACACCTTC

j_call: TRBJ1-2
d_call: TRBD1
v_call: TRBV12-3/TRBV12-4
clone_size: .
cdr3_aa: CASSYRGGYTF
cdr3_nt: TGTGCCAGCAGTTACAGGGGGGGCTACACCTTC

j_call: TRBJ2-3
d_call: TRBD2
v_call: TRBV3-1/TRBV3-2
clone_size: .
cdr3_aa: CASSLTSVDTQYF
cdr3_nt: TGTGCCAGCAGCCTTACTAGCGTAGATACGCAGTATTTT

j_call: TRBJ1-1
d_call: TRBD1
v_call: TRBV6-6
clone_size: .
cdr3_aa: CASSYPGQGNTEAFF
cdr3_nt: TGTGCCAGCAGTTACCCCGGACAGGGGAACACTGAAGCTTTCTTT

j_call: TRBJ1-2
d_call: .
v_call: TRBV20-1
clone_size: .
cdr3_aa: CSASINYGYTF
cdr3_nt: TGCAGTGCTTCCATTAACTATGGCTACACCTTC

j_call: TRBJ2-7
d_call: .
v_call: TRBV5-6
clone_size: .
cdr3_aa: CASSLAGSGRRAEQYF
cdr3_nt: TGTGCCAGCAGCTTGGCCGGATCCGGGCGGCGGGCCGAGCAGTACTTC

j_call: TRBJ2-2
d_call: .
v_call: TRBV5-5
clone_size: .
cdr3_aa: CASSIFRMNTGELFF
cdr3_nt: TGTGCCAGCAGCATATTCAGGATGAACACCGGGGAGCTGTTTTTT

j_call: TRBJ1-5
d_call: .
v_call: TRBV10-3
clone_size: .
cdr3_aa: CAISELADQPQHF
cdr3_nt: TGTGCCATCAGTGAGTTGGCCGATCAGCCCCAGCATTTT

j_call: TRBJ1-2
d_call: .
v_call: TRBV7-9
clone_size: once
cdr3_aa: CASSLGSSTTYGYTF
cdr3_nt: TGTGCCAGCAGCTTAGGAAGTAGTACCACCTATGGCTACACCTTC

j_call: TRBJ2-5
d_call: TRBD2
v_call: TRBV15
clone_size: .
cdr3_aa: CATSRDLASGGEETQYF
cdr3_nt: TGTGCCACCAGCAGAGATCTGGCTAGCGGGGGGGAAGAGACCCAGTACTTC

j_call: TRBJ1-1
d_call: .
v_call: TRBV6-2/TRBV6-3
clone_size: .
cdr3_aa: CASSYRGQTEAFF
cdr3_nt: TGTGCCAGCAGTTACCGAGGACAGACCGAAGCTTTCTTT

j_call: TRBJ1-2
d_call: .
v_call: TRBV5-4
clone_size: .
cdr3_aa: CASSLAGEAGYTF
cdr3_nt: TGTGCCAGCAGCTTGGCGGGGGAGGCTGGCTACACCTTC

j_call: TRBJ2-7
d_call: TRBD1
v_call: TRBV18
clone_size: .
cdr3_aa: CASSSTGTGAYEQYF
cdr3_nt: TGTGCCAGCTCATCAACCGGGACAGGTGCCTACGAGCAGTACTTC

j_call: TRBJ2-1
d_call: TRBD2
v_call: TRBV19
clone_size: .
cdr3_aa: CASSPHGFGGESYNEQFF
cdr3_nt: TGTGCCAGTAGTCCTCATGGGTTCGGGGGGGAGTCCTACAATGAGCAGTTCTTC

j_call: TRBJ1-1
d_call: TRBD1
v_call: TRBV7-9
clone_size: .
cdr3_aa: CASIGQVNTEAFF
cdr3_nt: TGTGCCAGCATCGGACAGGTGAACACTGAAGCTTTCTTT

j_call: TRBJ2-7
d_call: .
v_call: TRBV4-3
clone_size: .
cdr3_aa: CASSQGQGVGFGQYF
cdr3_nt: TGCGCCAGCAGCCAAGGGCAGGGCGTGGGGTTCGGGCAGTACTTC

j_call: TRBJ2-3
d_call: TRBD1
v_call: TRBV30
clone_size: .
cdr3_aa: CAWTPGQGTSDTQYF
cdr3_nt: TGTGCCTGGACCCCGGGACAGGGGACGTCAGATACGCAGTATTTT

j_call: TRBJ1-1
d_call: TRBD1
v_call: TRBV15
clone_size: .
cdr3_aa: CATSTRQGFEAFF
cdr3_nt: TGTGCCACCAGCACAAGACAGGGCTTTGAAGCTTTCTTT

j_call: TRBJ2-3
d_call: .
v_call: TRBV12-3/TRBV12-4
clone_size: .
cdr3_aa: CASSFPNTDTQYF
cdr3_nt: TGTGCCAGCAGTTTTCCTAACACAGATACGCAGTATTTT

j_call: TRBJ2-1
d_call: .
v_call: TRBV11-3
clone_size: .
cdr3_aa: CASSLEAGGQGEQFF
cdr3_nt: TGTGCCAGCAGCTTAGAAGCGGGAGGACAGGGAGAACAGTTCTTC

j_call: TRBJ2-1
d_call: .
v_call: TRBV10-2
clone_size: .
cdr3_aa: CASIPSWGGEQFF
cdr3_nt: TGCGCCAGCATACCCTCGTGGGGAGGAGAGCAGTTCTTC

j_call: TRBJ1-5
d_call: TRBD1
v_call: TRBV30
clone_size: .
cdr3_aa: CAWSPGQGAQPQHF
cdr3_nt: TGTGCCTGGAGTCCGGGACAGGGGGCCCAGCCCCAGCATTTT

j_call: TRBJ1-2
d_call: .
v_call: TRBV30
clone_size: .
cdr3_aa: CAWSYRVPYGYTF
cdr3_nt: TGTGCCTGGAGTTACAGGGTCCCCTATGGCTACACCTTC

j_call: TRBJ2-1
d_call: TRBD2
v_call: TRBV7-9
clone_size: .
cdr3_aa: CASSPGLAGANNEQFF
cdr3_nt: TGTGCCAGCAGCCCTGGACTAGCGGGGGCAAACAATGAGCAGTTCTTC

j_call: TRBJ1-4
d_call: .
v_call: TRBV7-9
clone_size: .
cdr3_aa: CASSFGGRKEKLFF
cdr3_nt: TGTGCCAGCAGCTTCGGGGGGCGGAAGGAAAAACTGTTTTTT

j_call: TRBJ2-3
d_call: .
v_call: TRBV9
clone_size: once
cdr3_aa: CASSVAGTDTQYF
cdr3_nt: TGTGCCAGCAGCGTGGCGGGGACAGATACGCAGTATTTT

j_call: TRBJ2-5
d_call: .
v_call: TRBV18
clone_size: .
cdr3_aa: CASSQVSQETQYF
cdr3_nt: TGTGCCAGCTCACAAGTGAGCCAAGAGACCCAGTACTTC

j_call: TRBJ2-5
d_call: .
v_call: TRBV21-1
clone_size: .
cdr3_aa: CASKMRPGGHQETQYF
cdr3_nt: TGTGCCAGCAAAATGCGTCCCGGGGGTCACCAAGAGACCCAGTACTTC

j_call: TRBJ1-6
d_call: TRBD1
v_call: TRBV7-2
clone_size: .
cdr3_aa: CASSLGQGSSPLHF
cdr3_nt: TGTGCCAGCAGCTTGGGACAGGGCAGTTCACCCCTCCACTTT

j_call: TRBJ1-2
d_call: TRBD1
v_call: TRBV18
clone_size: .
cdr3_aa: CASSLGQGNSNYGYTF
cdr3_nt: TGTGCCAGCTCACTCGGACAGGGTAATTCTAACTATGGCTACACCTTC

j_call: TRBJ2-4
d_call: TRBD2
v_call: TRBV7-9
clone_size: .
cdr3_aa: CASSAGLAGVKNIQYF
cdr3_nt: TGTGCCAGCAGCGCGGGACTAGCGGGGGTCAAAAACATTCAGTACTTC